These T cell receptor beta chains were read from a single sample in a study of STAT3 mutations in large granular lymphocyte leukemia. Assay used: immunoSEQ multiplex PCR; TCRdb lists only in-frame clones, some missing. The table has fewer than 3,000 clones, around two thirds seen once; the top ten hold 80% to 90%. The specimen was peripheral blood mononuclear cells. These receptors originate from a man in his sixties with T-cell large granular lymphocyte leukemia. Some clones in this sample may be carry-over from other donors' samples. Both conserved end residues are part of each CDR3. The D gene is left open where the match is weak. Expanded clones are given a class, and other clones once, few, many or no size at all.

CASSPRTGNTEAFF	TGCGCCAGCAGCCCTCGGACAGGGAACACTGAAGCTTTCTTT	TRBD1	TRBV4-1	-	TRBJ1-1
CSVGDQDYGYTF	TGCAGCGTTGGTGACCAGGACTATGGCTACACCTTC	-	TRBV29-1	-	TRBJ1-2
CASSLVGNEKLFF	TGTGCCAGCAGCTTAGTTGGTAATGAAAAACTGTTTTTT	-	TRBV7-8	-	TRBJ1-4
CASSEGNQPQHF	TGTGCCAGCAGTGAGGGAAATCAGCCCCAGCATTTT	-	TRBV25-1	-	TRBJ1-5
CAWRYRDAQYF	TGTGCCTGGAGGTACAGGGATGCCCAGTACTTC	-	TRBV30	-	TRBJ2-5
CASSFTTGTPWRGTF	TGTGCCAGCAGCTTCACAACCGGGACACCATGGAGAGGCACCTTC	-	TRBV7-2	-	TRBJ1-2
CARPTGVNEKLFF	TGTGCCAGACCGACAGGGGTTAATGAAAAACTGTTTTTT	TRBD1	TRBV19	-	TRBJ1-4
CASSPVGREQYF	TGTGCCAGCAGCCCTGTGGGGAGAGAGCAGTACTTC	-	TRBV7-9	-	TRBJ2-7
CASSAAGDQPQHF	TGTGCCAGCTCGGCGGCAGGGGATCAGCCCCAGCATTTT	-	TRBV18	-	TRBJ1-5
CASSGDNQPQHF	TGTGCCAGCAGCGGAGACAATCAGCCCCAGCATTTT	-	TRBV7-9	-	TRBJ1-5
CASSQESSQGNQPQHF	TGCGCCAGCAGCCAAGAATCGAGCCAGGGCAATCAGCCCCAGCATTTT	-	TRBV4-1	once	TRBJ1-5
CAWSVQSTVGNQPQHF	TGTGCCTGGAGTGTACAGAGTACGGTGGGCAATCAGCCCCAGCATTTT	-	TRBV30	-	TRBJ1-5